The sample holds many counts of the clone carrying this T cell receptor (beta chain). The antigen remains undetermined. The record originates from a study of T cells in Graves' hyperthyroidism and ophthalmopathy. Study-wide results and limits: Most expanded thyroid clonotypes above 0.001 also appeared in blood.

Trimming cost V 5 bases and J 7 bases; bases outside gene matches: 9. CDR1 is DFQATT, CDR2 SNEGSKA, per germline (reference sequence). The CDR3 contains 14 residues. It was RNA transcripts that yielded the amplified TCR beta CDR3 regions. Using the HTBI primer set, a first-round RT-PCR was run on the TCR CDR3. TCRdb re-analysed the multiplex PCR reads in MiXCR, keeping a single row per CDR3 protein. The sample has hundreds of thousands of distinct CDR3 sequences; approximately 15% are singletons. This TCR was sampled from a woman in her thirties or forties with Graves' ophthalmopathy. The chain carries TRBV20-1 and TRBJ2-5; 11 nucleotides agree with TRBD2. The specimen was blood. Here the CDR3 DNA reads TGCAGTGCTTCCGGGACTAGCGGAGCCGGGACCCAGTACTTC. This translates into CSASGTSGAGTQYF.